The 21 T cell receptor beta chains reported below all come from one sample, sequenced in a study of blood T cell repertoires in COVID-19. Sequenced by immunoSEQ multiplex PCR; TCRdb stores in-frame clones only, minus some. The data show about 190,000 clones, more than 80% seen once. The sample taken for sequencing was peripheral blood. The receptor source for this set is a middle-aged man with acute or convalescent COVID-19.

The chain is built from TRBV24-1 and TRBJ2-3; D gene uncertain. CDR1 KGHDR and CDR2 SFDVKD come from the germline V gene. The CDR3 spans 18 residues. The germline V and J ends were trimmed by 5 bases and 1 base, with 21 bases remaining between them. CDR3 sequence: CATSGLRSRSYGTDTQYF. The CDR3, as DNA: TGTGCCACCAGTGGTCTTCGGAGTCGGTCCTACGGCACAGATACGCAGTATTTT.

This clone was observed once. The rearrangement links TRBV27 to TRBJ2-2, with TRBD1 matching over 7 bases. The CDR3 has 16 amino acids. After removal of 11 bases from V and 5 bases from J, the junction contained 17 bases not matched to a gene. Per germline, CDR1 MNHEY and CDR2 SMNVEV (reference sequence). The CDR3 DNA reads TGTGCCTCAAAGGGGGCACTCGCGATGTGGACCGGGGAGCTGTTTTTT. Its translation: CASKGALAMWTGELFF.

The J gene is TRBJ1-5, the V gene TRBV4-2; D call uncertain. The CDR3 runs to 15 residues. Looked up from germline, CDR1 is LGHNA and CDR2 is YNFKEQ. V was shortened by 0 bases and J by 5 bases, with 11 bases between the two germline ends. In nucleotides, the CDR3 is TGTGCCAGCAGCCAAGATGTGTCAGGCTATCAGCCCCAGCATTTT. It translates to CASSQDVSGYQPQHF.

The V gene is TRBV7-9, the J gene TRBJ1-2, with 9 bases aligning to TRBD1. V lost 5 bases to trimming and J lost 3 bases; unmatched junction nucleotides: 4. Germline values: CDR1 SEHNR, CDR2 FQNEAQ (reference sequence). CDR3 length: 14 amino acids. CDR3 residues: CASSPQGADYGYTF. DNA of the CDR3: TGTGCCAGCAGCCCACAGGGGGCTGACTATGGCTACACCTTC.

The CDR3 sequence is CASSLRTSYEQYV. Here the CDR3 DNA reads TGTGCCAGCAGTTTGCGTACTTCCTACGAGCAGTACGTC. The chain has TRBV28 and TRBJ2-7; the D is unclear. The CDR3 spans 13 residues. The V gene lost 3 bases and the J gene lost 1 base, with 7 bases spanning the gap. CDR1 MDHEN and CDR2 SYDVKM come from the germline V gene.

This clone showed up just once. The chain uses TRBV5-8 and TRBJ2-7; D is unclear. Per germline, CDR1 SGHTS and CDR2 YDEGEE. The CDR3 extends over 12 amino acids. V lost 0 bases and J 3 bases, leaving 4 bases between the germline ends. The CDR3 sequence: CASSLVHYEQYV. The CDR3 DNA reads TGTGCCAGCAGCTTGGTACACTACGAGCAGTACGTC.

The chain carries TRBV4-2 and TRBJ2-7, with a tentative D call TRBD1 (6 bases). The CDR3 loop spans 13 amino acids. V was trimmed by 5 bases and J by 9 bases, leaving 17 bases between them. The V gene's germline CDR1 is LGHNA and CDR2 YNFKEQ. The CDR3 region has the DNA TGTGCCAGCAGCGAGGTGACAGGTGGCGTGCAGTACTTC. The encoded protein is CASSEVTGGVQYF.

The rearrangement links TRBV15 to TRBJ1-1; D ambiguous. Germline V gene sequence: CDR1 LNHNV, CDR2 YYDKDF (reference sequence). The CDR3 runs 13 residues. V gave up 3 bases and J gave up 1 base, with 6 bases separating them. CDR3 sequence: CATSRRENTEAFF. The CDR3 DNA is TGTGCCACCAGCAGGAGAGAGAACACTGAAGCTTTCTTT.

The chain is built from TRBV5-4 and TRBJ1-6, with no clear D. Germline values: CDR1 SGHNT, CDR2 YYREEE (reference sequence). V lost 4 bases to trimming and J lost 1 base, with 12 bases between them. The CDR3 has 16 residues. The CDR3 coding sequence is TGTGCCAGCAGCCCCTCGGGAGGGTCCTATAATTCACCCCTCCACTTT. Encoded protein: CASSPSGGSYNSPLHF.

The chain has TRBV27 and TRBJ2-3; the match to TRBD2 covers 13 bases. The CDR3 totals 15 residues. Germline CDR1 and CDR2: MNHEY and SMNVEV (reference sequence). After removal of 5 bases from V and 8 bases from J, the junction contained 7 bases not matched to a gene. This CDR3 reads CASSPQTSGGLTQYF. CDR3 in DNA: TGTGCCAGCAGTCCCCAGACTAGCGGGGGGCTTACGCAGTATTTT.

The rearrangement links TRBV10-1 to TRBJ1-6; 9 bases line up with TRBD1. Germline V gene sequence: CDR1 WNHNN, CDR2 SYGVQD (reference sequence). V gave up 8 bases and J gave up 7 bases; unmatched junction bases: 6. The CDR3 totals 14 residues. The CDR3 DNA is TGCGCCAGCTCCGTCGACAGGGGGAATTCACCCCTCCACTTT. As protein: CASSVDRGNSPLHF.

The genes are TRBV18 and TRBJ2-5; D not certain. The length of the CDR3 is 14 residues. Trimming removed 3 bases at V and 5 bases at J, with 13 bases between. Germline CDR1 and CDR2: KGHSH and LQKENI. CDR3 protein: CASSPNSATETQYF. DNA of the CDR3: TGTGCCAGCTCACCCAACTCCGCCACTGAGACCCAGTACTTC.

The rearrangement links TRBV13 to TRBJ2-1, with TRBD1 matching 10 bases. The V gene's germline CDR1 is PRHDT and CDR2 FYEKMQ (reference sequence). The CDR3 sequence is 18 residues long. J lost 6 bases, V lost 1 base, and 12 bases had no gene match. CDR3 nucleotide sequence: TGTGCCAGCAGCTTAGAGGGTCCTGGGACAGGGGTAATCAATGAGCAGTTCTTC. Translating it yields CASSLEGPGTGVINEQFF. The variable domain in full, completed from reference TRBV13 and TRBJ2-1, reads AAGVIQSPRHLIKEKRETATLKCYPIPRHDTVYWYQQGPGQDPQFLISFYEKMQSDKGSIPDRFSAQQFSDYHSELNMSSLELGDSALYFCASSLEGPGTGVINEQFFGPGTRLTVL.

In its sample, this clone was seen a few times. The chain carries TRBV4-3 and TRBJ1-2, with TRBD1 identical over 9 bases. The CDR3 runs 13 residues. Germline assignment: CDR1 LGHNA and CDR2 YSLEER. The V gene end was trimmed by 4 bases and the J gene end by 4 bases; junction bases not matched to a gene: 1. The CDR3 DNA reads TGCGCCAGCAGCCGGGACAGGGCCTATGGCTACACCTTC. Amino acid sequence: CASSRDRAYGYTF.

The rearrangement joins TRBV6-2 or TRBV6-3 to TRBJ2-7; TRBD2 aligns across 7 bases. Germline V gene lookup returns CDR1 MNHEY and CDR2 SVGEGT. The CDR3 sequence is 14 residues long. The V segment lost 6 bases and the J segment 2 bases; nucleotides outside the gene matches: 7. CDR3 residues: CASSPARGAYEQYV. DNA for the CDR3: TGTGCCAGCAGCCCAGCTCGGGGGGCCTACGAGCAGTACGTC.

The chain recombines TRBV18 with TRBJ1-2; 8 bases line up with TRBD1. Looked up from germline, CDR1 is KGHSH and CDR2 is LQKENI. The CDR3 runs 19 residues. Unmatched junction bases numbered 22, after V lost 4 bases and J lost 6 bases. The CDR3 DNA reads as TGTGCCAGCTCACTAGGGACAGGTACTAGGCCGCCGGCCGGGCATGGCTACACCTTC. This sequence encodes CASSLGTGTRPPAGHGYTF.

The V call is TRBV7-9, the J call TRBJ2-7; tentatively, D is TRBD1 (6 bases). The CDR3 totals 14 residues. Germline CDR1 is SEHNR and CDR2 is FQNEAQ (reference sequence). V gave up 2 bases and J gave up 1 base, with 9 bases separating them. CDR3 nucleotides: TGTGCCAGCAGCTTAATGCAGGGGTCCTACGAGCAGTACTTC. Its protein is CASSLMQGSYEQYF.

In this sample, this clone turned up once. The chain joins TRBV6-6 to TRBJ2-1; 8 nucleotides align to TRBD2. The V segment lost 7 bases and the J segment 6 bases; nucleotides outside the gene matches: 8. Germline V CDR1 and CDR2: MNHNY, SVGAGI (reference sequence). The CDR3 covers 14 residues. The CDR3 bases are TGTGCCAGCACCAGCGGGAGACTGCGCAATGAGCAGTTCTTC. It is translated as CASTSGRLRNEQFF.

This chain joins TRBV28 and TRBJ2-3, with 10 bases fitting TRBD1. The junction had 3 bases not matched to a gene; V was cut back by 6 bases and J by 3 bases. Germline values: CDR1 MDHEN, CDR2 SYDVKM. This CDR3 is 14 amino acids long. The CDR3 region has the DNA TGTGCCAGCAGGACAGGGGGCGCGACAGATACGCAGTATTTT. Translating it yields CASRTGGATDTQYF.

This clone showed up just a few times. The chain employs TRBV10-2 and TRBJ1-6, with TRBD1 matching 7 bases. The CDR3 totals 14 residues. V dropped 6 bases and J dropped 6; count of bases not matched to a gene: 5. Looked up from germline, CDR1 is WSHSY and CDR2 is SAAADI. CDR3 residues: CASSPGQLNSPLHF. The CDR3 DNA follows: TGCGCCAGCAGCCCGGGACAGCTTAATTCACCCCTCCACTTT.

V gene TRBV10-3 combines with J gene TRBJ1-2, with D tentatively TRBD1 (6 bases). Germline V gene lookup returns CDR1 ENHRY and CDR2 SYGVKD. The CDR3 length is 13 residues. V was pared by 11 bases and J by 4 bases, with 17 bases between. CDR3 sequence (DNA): TGTGCCTCTACACAGGGCTCGAGCTATGGCTACACCTTC. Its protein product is CASTQGSSYGYTF.